These 16 T cell receptor beta chains were all obtained from the same sample, sequenced in a study of identical twins. TCRdb called the 5' RACE reads again in MiXCR, with one record for every CDR3 protein. Of around 340,000 distinct CDR3 sequences in the sample, approximately 8.8% were seen once. Material: naive T cells sorted from blood. The receptors stem from a woman between 50 and 59 years old in good health.

This clonotype showed up just a few times. The chain has TRBV12-3 or TRBV12-4 and TRBJ2-1; 8 bases are shared with TRBD2. Germline trimming cut 6 bases from V and 1 base from J; bases unmatched to any gene: 11. The CDR3 runs 17 residues. CDR3 protein: CASSVLLSGSSYNEQFF. The CDR3 nucleotides are TGTGCCAGCAGCGTCCTCCTGAGCGGGAGTTCCTACAATGAGCAGTTCTTC.

CDR3 sequence: CASSLMGTGLFQGEKLFF. The CDR3 nucleotides are TGTGCCAGCAGTTTAATGGGGACAGGGTTGTTCCAAGGCGAAAAACTGTTTTTT. This chain uses TRBV12-3 or TRBV12-4 with TRBJ1-4, with TRBD1 matching over 9 bases. J was trimmed by 8 bases and V by 2 bases; bases with no gene match: 15. This CDR3 has 18 residues.

This clonotype was seen at least ten times. The J gene is TRBJ2-2, the V gene TRBV28, with D possibly being TRBD2 (5 bases). The CDR3 spans 18 residues. Trimming shortened V by 3 bases and J by 1 base, and 18 bases separated the two germline ends. Germline V CDR1 and CDR2: MDHEN, SYDVKM. The DNA of the CDR3 is TGTGCCAGCAGTTTCTCTCCCAGAGAGCGGAGGAACACCGGGGAGCTGTTTTTT. It codes for CASSFSPRERRNTGELFF.

This chain links TRBV5-1 with TRBJ1-1; TRBD1 might be the D (5 bases). This CDR3 contains 14 residues. CDR1 SGHRS and CDR2 YFSETQ come from the germline V gene. Trimming took off 2 bases at V and 6 bases at J, with 14 bases between the two ends. The CDR3 DNA follows: TGCGCCAGCAGCTTAGGCGGGGGTATTTCTGAAGCTTTCTTT. Encoded protein: CASSLGGGISEAFF.

This clonotype was seen a handful of times. This sequence joins TRBV11-2 and TRBJ2-7; TRBD1 matches at 7 bases. J was trimmed by 2 bases and V by 5 bases; bases with no gene match: 6. Germline CDR1 SGHAT, CDR2 FQNNGV. CDR3 length: 14 residues. CDR3 sequence: CASSPKGAPYEQYV. CDR3 nucleotide sequence: TGTGCCAGCAGCCCAAAGGGGGCCCCCTACGAGCAGTACGTC.

The chain couples TRBV10-2 to TRBJ2-5; 8 nucleotides match TRBD2. J gave up 4 bases and V 5 bases, and 21 bases lay outside the gene matches. The germline gives CDR1 WSHSY, CDR2 SAAADI. The CDR3 extends over 19 amino acids. The CDR3 loop reads CASSKLTPASGSRLETQYF. CDR3 nucleotides: TGCGCCAGCAGTAAACTAACCCCAGCTAGCGGGTCCAGGTTAGAGACCCAGTACTTC.

In this sample, this clonotype turned up many times. The J gene is TRBJ2-7, the V gene TRBV15, with no clear D. The V gene lost 0 bases and the J gene lost 1 base, with 7 bases spanning the gap. Germline CDR1 is LNHNV and CDR2 is YYDKDF (reference sequence). The CDR3 totals 14 residues. DNA of the CDR3: TGTGCCACCAGCAGAGAGGATCCGTCCTACGAGCAGTACGTC. Its translation: CATSREDPSYEQYV.

The V gene is TRBV20-1, the J gene TRBJ2-7, with D perhaps matching TRBD2 (5 bases). Trimming removed 5 bases at V and 4 bases at J, with 18 bases between. This CDR3 is 14 amino acids long. Looked up from germline, CDR1 is DFQATT and CDR2 is SNEGSKA (reference sequence). In nucleotides, the CDR3 is TGCAGTGCTTACCCTAGCATCCCTCCGTACGAGCAGTACTTC. It is translated as CSAYPSIPPYEQYF.

The chain links TRBV7-8 to TRBJ2-7; 8 bases align to TRBD2. From germline, CDR1 is SGHVS and CDR2 FQNEAQ. The junction had 6 bases not matched to a gene; V was cut back by 5 bases and J by 6 bases. The CDR3 runs to 13 residues. In DNA form, the CDR3 reads TGTGCCAGCAGCGCCCGGCTAGCGGGCGAGCAGTACGTC. Translated, it gives CASSARLAGEQYV.

This clonotype has more than one count but fewer than ten. The chain couples TRBV6-5 to TRBJ2-3, with no clear D. The CDR3 length is 15 residues. V was shortened by 6 bases and J by 2 bases, with 15 bases between the two germline ends. Germline assignment: CDR1 MNHEY and CDR2 SVGAGI. CDR3 nucleotide sequence: TGTGCCAGCAGACCCCGGGCCTGGTACACAGATACGCAGTATTTT. It is translated as CASRPRAWYTDTQYF.

As DNA, the CDR3 is TGTGCCAGCAGATCACTAGCACCTCAAGAGACCCAGTACTTC. The encoded protein is CASRSLAPQETQYF. This chain links TRBV12-3 or TRBV12-4 with TRBJ2-5, with D possibly being TRBD2 (6 bases). Trimming removed 6 bases at V and 2 bases at J, with 13 bases between. There are 14 residues in the CDR3.

This clonotype has more than one count but fewer than ten. The chain joins TRBV5-1 to TRBJ2-5, with TRBD2 identical over 13 bases. Germline loops: CDR1 SGHRS, CDR2 YFSETQ. The CDR3 consists of 15 residues. Trimming cost V 3 bases and J 4 bases; bases outside gene matches: 3. For the CDR3, the DNA is TGCGCCAGCAGCTCCGGACTAGCGGGAGCAGAGACCCAGTACTTC. Translating gives CASSSGLAGAETQYF.

This clonotype has a handful of counts. This chain links TRBV5-1 with TRBJ1-2, with unresolved D. V was shortened by 2 bases and J by 4 bases, with 12 bases between the two germline ends. Germline V CDR1 and CDR2: SGHRS, YFSETQ. The CDR3 runs 14 residues. CDR3 in amino acids: CASSFFATGYGYTF. The CDR3 DNA is TGCGCCAGCAGCTTCTTTGCAACGGGCTATGGCTACACCTTC.

This clonotype was found many times. This chain joins TRBV20-1 and TRBJ2-7; 10 bases map to TRBD2. V was clipped by 3 bases and J by 2 bases; unmatched bases: 1. CDR3 length: 13 residues. Germline CDR1 DFQATT, CDR2 SNEGSKA (reference sequence). CDR3 in DNA: TGCAGTGCTAGCCTAGCGGGGGCCTACGAGCAGTACTTC. Translation gives CSASLAGAYEQYF.

This clonotype was seen repeatedly, ten times or more. The J gene is TRBJ2-1, the V gene TRBV20-1; 7 bases match TRBD2. Germline V gene sequence: CDR1 DFQATT, CDR2 SNEGSKA (reference sequence). J lost 2 bases, V lost 6 bases, and 10 bases had no gene match. This CDR3 spans 15 amino acids. In DNA form, the CDR3 reads TGCAGTGCGACCGGCGGGGGTATCGCCTACAATGAGCAGTTCTTC. Encoded protein: CSATGGGIAYNEQFF.

In this sample, this clonotype turned up a few times. The rearrangement joins TRBV6-5 to TRBJ2-3; TRBD2 matches 8 bases. The CDR3 has 15 residues. The germline CDR1 and CDR2 sequences are MNHEY and SVGAGI. J was trimmed by 0 bases and V by 5 bases; bases with no gene match: 4. In DNA, the CDR3 is TGTGCCAGCAGTCGTAGCGGGACCAGCACAGATACGCAGTATTTT. Translating gives CASSRSGTSTDTQYF.